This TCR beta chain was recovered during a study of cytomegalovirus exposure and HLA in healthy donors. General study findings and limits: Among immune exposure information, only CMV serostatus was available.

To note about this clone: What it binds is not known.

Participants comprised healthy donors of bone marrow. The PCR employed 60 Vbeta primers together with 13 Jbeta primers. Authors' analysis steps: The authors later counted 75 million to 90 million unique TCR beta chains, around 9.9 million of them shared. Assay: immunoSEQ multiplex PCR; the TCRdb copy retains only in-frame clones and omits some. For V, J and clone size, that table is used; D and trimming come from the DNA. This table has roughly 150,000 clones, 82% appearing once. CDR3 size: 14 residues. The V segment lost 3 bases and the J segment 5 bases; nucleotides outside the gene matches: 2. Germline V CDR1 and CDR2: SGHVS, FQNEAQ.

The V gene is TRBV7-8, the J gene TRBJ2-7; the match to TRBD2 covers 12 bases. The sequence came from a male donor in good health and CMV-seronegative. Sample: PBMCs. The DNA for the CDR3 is TGTGCCAGCAGCTTGTGGACTAGCGGGAACGAGCAGTACTTC. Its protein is CASSLWTSGNEQYF.